Reported below is one T cell receptor (beta chain). The record originates from a study of technical replicates of blood from several donors. Assay used: immunoSEQ multiplex PCR; TCRdb lists only in-frame clones, some missing. The sample has some 56,000 clones; 93% are singletons. The V end lost 7 bases, the J end lost 2 bases, and 18 bases lay between the germline ends. Germline V gene lookup returns CDR1 GTSNPN and CDR2 SVGIG (reference sequence). The CDR3 is 15 residues long. The chain links TRBV30 to TRBJ1-5, with D possibly matching TRBD1 (5 bases). The sequencing input was PBMCs. The source is a human donor in good health. Some clones in this sample may be carry-over from other donors' samples. CDR3 DNA sequence: TGTGCCTCCTCGTTGGGGCCTCAGGGCAATCAGCCCCAGCATTTT. It encodes CASSLGPQGNQPQHF.